This T cell receptor beta chain derives from a study of blood T cell repertoires in COVID-19. Overall study context: The United States, Italy and Spain were the sources of the acute and convalescent COVID-19 samples. From T cells, B-cell-depleted T cells, or PBMCs came the material, which was cDNA or gDNA.

Authors' processing steps: Counts of nucleated cells, estimated from reference gene primer amplification, were obtained. The table came from immunoSEQ multiplex PCR; TCRdb's copy has only in-frame clones and leaves some out. The V and J calls and clone size come from that table; D and trimming were worked out from the DNA. Among about 120,000 clones listed, roughly 90% were seen once. The germline V gene encodes CDR1 SGHRS and CDR2 YFSETQ. V was trimmed by 4 bases and J by 5 bases, leaving 21 bases between them. The CDR3 has 17 amino acids. Patients of the Seattle cohort, enrolled during active infection, were followed longitudinally.

The TCR originated in a woman between 55 and 75 years old with COVID-19, enrolled during active disease. V gene TRBV5-1 combines with J gene TRBJ2-2, with D possibly TRBD2 on 6 matching bases. Material: peripheral blood. CDR3 sequence reads: CASSGGFGEVRTGELFF. The CDR3 DNA sequence: TGCGCCAGCAGCGGTGGTTTTGGGGAGGTTCGGACCGGGGAGCTGTTTTTT.